Here is one T cell receptor beta chain with its context. Its antigen specificity is not known. Base qualities are not at hand, and no much larger clone is one base apart. This sample stems from a study of early T cells in non-severe SARS-CoV-2 infection (dated by TCRdb to the early 2020s). With respect to the entire study: TCR sequencing used bulk RNA from unsorted whole blood, so alpha and beta chains could not be paired.

The study was a case-control design nested within a healthcare worker cohort in London, UK, with weekly nasopharyngeal swab PCR tests and blood sampling. Healthcare workers were recruited between 23 and 31 March 2020, during the week of the UK lockdown, and were followed weekly for up to roughly 15 weeks. The paper as a whole reports these results and caveats: VDJdb matching was skewed toward anti-spike CD8 responses, so virus-specific expansions were likely underestimated and private and CD4 specificities were missed.

Library preparation was by 5' RACE. Sequencing relied on a NextSeq 500. Unique molecular identifiers were attached to individual cDNA molecules in the TCR library protocol so that sequencing error and PCR bias could be corrected. Both TCR alpha and beta chains were sequenced, and tight co-correlation was observed between alpha and beta sequence abundances in each sample. Turning to the authors' computational methods: Decombinator V4 was used to annotate the V gene, J gene and CDR3 of the TCR sequences. TCRs were defined as expanded if a significant change between any two time points was detected under a Poisson model with p below 0.0001. Abundances of TCRs were expressed as counts per million after normalisation to the total number of TCRs sequenced in each sample. VDJdb, accessed 1 November 2021, was searched for CMV, EBV and SARS-CoV-2 annotated TCRs, excluding TCRs annotated for multiple antigens. The public sequencing data were trimmed at Q25 with fastp and processed into clonotypes with MiXCR by TCRdb, which kept only in-frame beta chains. Under each unique CDR3 protein, matching rows form one entry showing the most common genes and DNA. The V and J calls, along with clone size, are taken from TCRdb and not from the paper's own processing. In this sample the table shows about 71,000 distinct CDR3 sequences, around 11% of which occur a single time. Clones ranked in the top ten supply roughly 2.6% of the sample.

The receptor was isolated from an adult who was a healthcare worker with PCR-confirmed SARS-CoV-2 infection or an uninfected control (not recorded which). The material sequenced was whole blood, taken at baseline.

The CDR3 sequence is CASSGLAGGNEQFF. The sequence in DNA is TGTGCCAGCAGTGGACTAGCGGGGGGTAATGAGCAGTTCTTC. The sequence is built from TRBV6-4 and TRBJ2-1; 13 bases in between match TRBD2. Unmatched junction bases come to 1, with V trimmed by 4 bases and J by 7 bases. CDR1 and CDR2, looked up from the germline V gene, are MRHNA and SNTAGT. The cysteine opens and the phenylalanine closes a CDR3 of 14 amino acids. Only CDR3 DNA remains: 42 bases, in frame from the first base.